The rows below give T cell receptor beta chains drawn from one sample of a study of early T cells in non-severe SARS-CoV-2 infection. MiXCR, applied by TCRdb to the 5' RACE reads, yields one record per CDR3 protein. The table shows tens of thousands of distinct CDR3 sequences, with around 13% occurring only once. The sequenced sample consisted of whole blood. Receptors were obtained from an adult who was a healthcare worker with PCR-confirmed SARS-CoV-2 infection or an uninfected control (not recorded which). Both conserved end residues are part of each CDR3. The D gene is left open where the match is weak. Clone size is stated in some rows and not others, as once, few, many or a class when expanded.

TRBJ2-7,TRBV6-4,many,TRBD2,TGTGCCAGCACACCAAGGACTAGCGGGGGCCCCCCGTCCTACGAGCAGTACTTC,CASTPRTSGGPPSYEQYF
TRBJ1-1,TRBV2,-,TRBD1,TGTGCGAGCGGTCGGGACAGTTCGGACACTGAAGCTTTCTTT,CASGRDSSDTEAFF
TRBJ2-7,TRBV13,-,-,TGTGCCAGCGCTGCGGGGAGCTCCTACGAGCAGTACTTC,CASAAGSSYEQYF
TRBJ1-6,TRBV20-1,many,-,TGCAGTGCTAGTTCTGGGCGCGGGTCACCCCTCCACTTT,CSASSGRGSPLHF
TRBJ1-1,TRBV6-6,-,-,TGTGCCAGCGGTGGCGAAGTGGGCACTGAAGCTTTCTTT,CASGGEVGTEAFF
TRBJ1-3,TRBV20-1,many,TRBD1,TGCAGTGACTCGGGACAGCTCTCTGGAAACACCATATATTTT,CSDSGQLSGNTIYF
TRBJ1-1,TRBV10-3,-,-,TGTGCCATCAGCCAGGGGTCCTACACTGAAGCTTTCTTT,CAISQGSYTEAFF
TRBJ1-4,TRBV10-2,-,TRBD1,TGCGCCAGCAGTGAGAAGGCAGGGGGCCGTGAAAAACTGTTTTTT,CASSEKAGGREKLFF
TRBJ2-3,TRBV2,many,-,TGTGCCAGCGACCGGAGCAGGGCCCGAGATACGCAGTATTTT,CASDRSRARDTQYF
TRBJ2-7,TRBV29-1,-,-,TGCAGCGTCACATCCGGGACTTTTAAAACCTACGAGCAGTACTTC,CSVTSGTFKTYEQYF
TRBJ2-2,TRBV19,many,-,TGTGCCAGTAGAGGGGTTGGCAACACCGGGGAGCTGTTTTTT,CASRGVGNTGELFF
TRBJ1-5,TRBV19,many,TRBD1,TGTGCCAGTAGTGACAGGGGGTTTACTCAGCCCCAGCATTTT,CASSDRGFTQPQHF
TRBJ1-2,TRBV12-3/TRBV12-4,-,-,TGTGCCAGCAGTCATCCCCGGGACGCCAACTATGGCTACACCTTC,CASSHPRDANYGYTF
TRBJ2-7,TRBV20-1,many,-,TGCAGTGCTAGAGAGTCCGGGCGCTACGAGCAGTACTTC,CSARESGRYEQYF
TRBJ2-7,TRBV7-6,few,TRBD2,TGTGCCAGCAGCTACCGGACTAGCGGGGTCTACGAGCAGTACTTC,CASSYRTSGVYEQYF
TRBJ1-2,TRBV30,many,-,TGTGCCTGGAACGACGGGACGGACCATAACTATGGCTACACCTTC,CAWNDGTDHNYGYTF
TRBJ2-1,TRBV7-3,few,TRBD2,TGTGCCAGCAGCTCCTGGGGGAGCGGGGGAAATGAGCAGTTCTTC,CASSSWGSGGNEQFF
TRBJ2-1,TRBV7-6,many,-,TGTGCCAGCAGCTTAAGCTTCTCCTACAATGAGCAGTTCTTC,CASSLSFSYNEQFF
TRBJ2-1,TRBV5-4,many,-,TGTGCCAGCAGCGGTGACAGAGAACCCTACAATGAGCAGTTCTTC,CASSGDREPYNEQFF
TRBJ2-7,TRBV29-1,many,TRBD1,TGCAGCGTTGCAAGGGACAGGGGGCCTGGGGAGCAGTACTTC,CSVARDRGPGEQYF
TRBJ2-2,TRBV29-1,many,-,TGCAGCGTTGAAGAAGGCAGGGCCACCGGGGAGCTGTTTTTT,CSVEEGRATGELFF
TRBJ1-1,TRBV12-5,few,-,TGTGCTAGTGGTACGCCCGGGACTTGGGACACTGAAGCTTTCTTT,CASGTPGTWDTEAFF
TRBJ2-7,TRBV20-1,few,TRBD2,TGCAGTGCCAAGGGACTAGCCTACGAGCAGTACTTC,CSAKGLAYEQYF
TRBJ2-7,TRBV4-2,-,TRBD2,TGTGCCAGCAGCCAAGGGGGAGGGGCAAGTCTCTACGAGCAGTACTTC,CASSQGGGASLYEQYF
TRBJ2-3,TRBV6-1,-,-,TGTGCCGGCCCGGGCCTGACTAGCACAGATACGCAGTATTTT,CAGPGLTSTDTQYF
TRBJ2-3,TRBV7-9,few,-,TGTGCCAGCCGCCCCCTTGTCACAGATACGCAGTATTTT,CASRPLVTDTQYF
TRBJ1-4,TRBV6-5,-,-,TGTGCCAGCAGTTACTCCCCGGACAGAAATGAAAAACTGTTTTTT,CASSYSPDRNEKLFF
TRBJ2-7,TRBV11-2,many,-,TGTGCCAGCAGGTCCCCCGGGACTGGCTCCTACGAGCAGTACTTC,CASRSPGTGSYEQYF
TRBJ1-2,TRBV12-3/TRBV12-4,many,TRBD1,TGTGCCAGCGCTATCACAGGACAGGACTATGGCTACACCTTC,CASAITGQDYGYTF
TRBJ2-3,TRBV20-1,many,-,TGCAGTGCTAGCGGGGACTCAGATACGCAGTATTTT,CSASGDSDTQYF
TRBJ2-5,TRBV27,many,-,TGTGCCAGCAGTTTATCCATGCAAGAGACCCAGTACTTC,CASSLSMQETQYF
TRBJ2-3,TRBV20-1,few,-,TGCAGTGCCCTTGTAGGTCCCTCTTTGGATACGCAGTATTTT,CSALVGPSLDTQYF
TRBJ2-3,TRBV11-2,few,-,TGTGCCATCACCGGGACCGCTAGGACAGATACGCAGTATTTT,CAITGTARTDTQYF
TRBJ1-6,TRBV6-6,-,-,TGTGCCAGCAGTTACTCGAAGGGGAATTCACCCCTCCACTTT,CASSYSKGNSPLHF
TRBJ2-2,TRBV3-1,-,-,TGTGCCAGCAGCCAAACCGGGGAGCTGTTTTTT,CASSQTGELFF
TRBJ2-4,TRBV5-4,-,TRBD1,TGTGCCAGCAGCTGGGGACAGAAAAACATTCAGTACTTC,CASSWGQKNIQYF
TRBJ2-1,TRBV7-2,many,TRBD2,TGTGCCAGCAGCTTAGGTTCTAGCGGGGTCGGTAACAATGAGCAGTTCTTC,CASSLGSSGVGNNEQFF
TRBJ2-3,TRBV5-1,-,-,TGCGCCAGCAGCCCCGGGGGATCCACAGATACGCAGTATTTT,CASSPGGSTDTQYF
TRBJ1-1,TRBV29-1,many,-,TGCAGCGTTGCAAGCAGAGGGGGCACTGAAGCTTTCTTT,CSVASRGGTEAFF
TRBJ2-5,TRBV20-1,many,TRBD2,TGCAGTGCCACCTTAGCGGGTCATCAAGAGACCCAGTACTTC,CSATLAGHQETQYF
TRBJ2-7,TRBV21-1,-,-,TGTGCCACGGGACAGGGGGCCTACGAGCAGTACTTC,CATGQGAYEQYF
TRBJ1-6,TRBV7-6,many,TRBD1,TGTGCCAGCAGCTTACGGGACAGGGGAGATAATTCACCCCTCCACTTT,CASSLRDRGDNSPLHF
TRBJ2-1,TRBV5-4,many,-,TGTGCCAGCAGCCGAAGGACTGGGGGATCCTACAATGAGCAGTTCTTC,CASSRRTGGSYNEQFF
TRBJ1-5,TRBV6-5,-,-,TGTGCCAGCAGTGGGGGAGGGGGAGGTCAGCCCCAGCATTTT,CASSGGGGGQPQHF
TRBJ2-1,TRBV6-2/TRBV6-3,many,-,TGTGCCAGCACCCAAAATAGGTATCTCTCCTACAATGAGCAGTTCTTC,CASTQNRYLSYNEQFF
TRBJ2-5,TRBV11-2,many,-,TGTGCCAGCAGCTTAGTCAGGGGGGGAGAGACCCAGTACTTC,CASSLVRGGETQYF
TRBJ1-5,TRBV7-2,many,-,TGTGCCAGCAGCTTAGGAATTTACAGGGCGTATAGCAATCAGCCCCAGCATTTT,CASSLGIYRAYSNQPQHF
TRBJ1-1,TRBV7-2,-,-,TGTGCCAGCACCAGGGTAACTGAAGCTTTCTTT,CASTRVTEAFF
TRBJ2-7,TRBV5-4,-,TRBD1,TGTGCCAGCAGCTCACGGACAGGGGTTCCCTACGAGCAGTACTTC,CASSSRTGVPYEQYF
TRBJ2-7,TRBV20-1,-,-,TGCAGTGCTAGAGATCAGGGACTGAACTCCTACGAGCAGTACTTC,CSARDQGLNSYEQYF
TRBJ1-1,TRBV9,few,-,TGTGCCAGCAGCGCTCACTCTTTTAACACTGAAGCTTTCTTT,CASSAHSFNTEAFF